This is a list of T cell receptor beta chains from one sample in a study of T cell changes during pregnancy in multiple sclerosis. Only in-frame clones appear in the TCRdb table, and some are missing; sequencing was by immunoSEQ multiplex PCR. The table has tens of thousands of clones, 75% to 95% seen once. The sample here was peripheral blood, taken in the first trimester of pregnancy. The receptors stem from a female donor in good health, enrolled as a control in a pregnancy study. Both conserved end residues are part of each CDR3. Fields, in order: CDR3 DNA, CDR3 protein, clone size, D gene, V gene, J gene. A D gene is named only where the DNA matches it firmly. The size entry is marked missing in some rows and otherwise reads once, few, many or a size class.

TGTGCCAGCAGTGGGGGACAGGGGCTTGAGGAGCACTTC	CASSGGQGLEEHF	.	TRBD1	TRBV2	TRBJ2-7
TGTGCCAGCAAAATCCGAGTAGTCTTGGATCAGCCCCAGCATTTT	CASKIRVVLDQPQHF	.	.	TRBV28	TRBJ1-5
TGCGCCAGCAGTGATCCAGGGCAAGAGACCCAGTACTTC	CASSDPGQETQYF	.	.	TRBV10-1	TRBJ2-5
TGTGCCAGCTTAGTGACACTGAACACCGGGGAGCTGTTTTTT	CASLVTLNTGELFF	.	.	TRBV2	TRBJ2-2
TGCGCCAGCAGCTTAGACGGAGCGGATGCCTACGAGCAGTACTTC	CASSLDGADAYEQYF	.	.	TRBV5-1	TRBJ2-7
TGTGCCAGCAGGCAATATGAGTCGACCCTGCGGGAGAAACCCCCTGGGTCCTACGAGCAGTACTTC	CASRQYESTLREKPPGSYEQYF	.	.	TRBV21-1	TRBJ2-7
TGTGCCAGCAGCCCAACAGGACAGGCCACCGGGGAGCTGTTTTTT	CASSPTGQATGELFF	.	TRBD1	TRBV28	TRBJ2-2
TGCAGCGTTGAAGAGTCACGGGGATACAATGAGCAGTTCTTC	CSVEESRGYNEQFF	.	.	TRBV29-1	TRBJ2-1
TGTGCCAGCAGTTTACGCAGGGGAAGTTTCATGCGACAGCCCCAGCATTTT	CASSLRRGSFMRQPQHF	.	.	TRBV28	TRBJ1-5
TGTGCCAGCAGGGACAGGGGGACAGATACGCAGTATTTT	CASRDRGTDTQYF	.	TRBD1	TRBV6-1	TRBJ2-3
TGTGCCAGCAGTTTATCGAAAGGGGACAGAGGCTTCTATGGCTACACCTTC	CASSLSKGDRGFYGYTF	.	TRBD1	TRBV27	TRBJ1-2
TGTGCCAGCAGCTTGGCCTCCAGGGTCGGCCAACTAACCTACGAGCAGTACTTC	CASSLASRVGQLTYEQYF	.	.	TRBV5-8	TRBJ2-7
TGCGCCAGCAGTGAGTCGACTTTTCGACAGGCCGATCAGCCCCAGCATTTT	CASSESTFRQADQPQHF	.	.	TRBV10-2	TRBJ1-5
TGTGCCAGCAGCTTACGGGACAGACTCTACGAGCAGTACTTC	CASSLRDRLYEQYF	once	TRBD1	TRBV11-2	TRBJ2-7
TGTGCCAGCAGCGGCTGGACAGTACGTTCGTGGTATGGCTACACCTTC	CASSGWTVRSWYGYTF	.	.	TRBV9	TRBJ1-2
TGTGCCTGGAACCCCGGGGGGTACTATGGCTACACCTTC	CAWNPGGYYGYTF	.	.	TRBV30	TRBJ1-2
TGTGCCAGCAGTGAAGCTCTAGCGGGGGGGGACAATGAGCAGTTCTTC	CASSEALAGGDNEQFF	.	TRBD2	TRBV2	TRBJ2-1
TGTGCCAGCAGCCAAGACCCAGCGGGAGGGAACACCGGGGAGCTGTTTTTT	CASSQDPAGGNTGELFF	.	TRBD2	TRBV4-2	TRBJ2-2
TGCGCCAGCAAGGCGGATCTCCTAGATACGCAGTATTTT	CASKADLLDTQYF	.	.	TRBV5-1	TRBJ2-3
TGTGCCAGCAAAACAGCAGGGAAGGGGATGTACAATGAGCAGTTCTTC	CASKTAGKGMYNEQFF	.	.	TRBV11-2	TRBJ2-1
TGTGCCACCAGCCCCTCCCAGGGCGGGGGAACGACCTACGAGCAGTACTTC	CATSPSQGGGTTYEQYF	.	TRBD2	TRBV15	TRBJ2-7
TGTGCCAGCCACCCCCAACCGGGCCCGGGGGAAGGCTACACCTTC	CASHPQPGPGEGYTF	once	.	TRBV7-3	TRBJ1-2
TGCGCCAGCAGCTTGGAAGGAGGGATTAGTACCGGGGAGCTGTTTTTT	CASSLEGGISTGELFF	.	.	TRBV5-1	TRBJ2-2
TGTGCCAGCAGCAAGTACAGGGGGCGCGAGGATGGCTACACCTTC	CASSKYRGREDGYTF	.	TRBD1	TRBV7-8	TRBJ1-2
TGTGCTAGTGGTTTGGGGACAGGGACAACCTACGAGCAGTACTTC	CASGLGTGTTYEQYF	.	TRBD1	TRBV12-5	TRBJ2-7
TGCGCCAGCAGCCTAGGACTAGCGGGAGTGGATACGCAGTATTTT	CASSLGLAGVDTQYF	.	TRBD2	TRBV4-1	TRBJ2-3
TGTGCCAGCAGCTCCGAAGCGGGAGTAAGATACGAGCAGTACTTC	CASSSEAGVRYEQYF	.	TRBD2	TRBV11-2	TRBJ2-7
TGTGCCAGCTCACCACTGCCGGTTGCCCCTAGCACAGATACGCAGTATTTT	CASSPLPVAPSTDTQYF	.	.	TRBV18	TRBJ2-3
TGTGCCAGCAGTGTAGTCTCTGGGGCCAACGTCCTGACTTTC	CASSVVSGANVLTF	.	.	TRBV6-4	TRBJ2-6
TGTGCCAGCAGCTTAACTAACACCGGGGAGCTGTTTTTT	CASSLTNTGELFF	.	.	TRBV7-9	TRBJ2-2
TGTGCCAGCAGCTTGGGCGGAGGGAAGAATGAGCAGTTCTTC	CASSLGGGKNEQFF	.	.	TRBV5-4	TRBJ2-1
TGTGCCAGCAGCGTGGGGAGAACCTACGAGCAGTACTTC	CASSVGRTYEQYF	few	.	TRBV9	TRBJ2-7
TGTGCCAGCAGTTGGGCCGGGACAGGGAACATATATTTT	CASSWAGTGNIYF	.	TRBD1	TRBV5-6	TRBJ1-3
TGTGCCAGCACCCTCGGAGGGCCTTCCGAGCAGTACTTC	CASTLGGPSEQYF	.	.	TRBV6-1	TRBJ2-7
TGTGCCAGCAGCCCAAACAGGGGGCTCTTTCTCAGGACTGAAGCTTTCTTT	CASSPNRGLFLRTEAFF	.	TRBD1	TRBV11-2	TRBJ1-1
TGTGCCAGCCGGCAGGGAGGTTATGGCTACACCTTC	CASRQGGYGYTF	.	.	TRBV2	TRBJ1-2
TGTGCCATCAGTGATGGGACACCCTCAAACTATGGCTACACCTTC	CAISDGTPSNYGYTF	many	.	TRBV10-3	TRBJ1-2
TGTGCCAGCAGTTGGACCGGACAGGGGTTTTTCTTT	CASSWTGQGFFF	.	TRBD1	TRBV27	TRBJ1-1
TGCAGCGTCGCTGTCGGGGCCGGGACAGGGGTTTTCGGTGGCTACACCTTC	CSVAVGAGTGVFGGYTF	.	TRBD1	TRBV29-1	TRBJ1-2
TGTGCCAGCAGTCCGAGACAGGGCTCGTACTCCTACGAGCAGTACTTC	CASSPRQGSYSYEQYF	once	TRBD1	TRBV28	TRBJ2-7
TGTGCCAGCAGCTTGTACGGGGGGGCCGGTGAGCAGTTCTTC	CASSLYGGAGEQFF	.	TRBD2	TRBV5-4	TRBJ2-1
TGTGCCAGCAGTGTTACGCACGTCGGCAAAAACATTCAGTACTTC	CASSVTHVGKNIQYF	.	.	TRBV2	TRBJ2-4
TGTGCCAGCTCACGACAGGAGGACAATGAGCAGTTCTTC	CASSRQEDNEQFF	.	.	TRBV18	TRBJ2-1
TGTGCCAGCAGCGGGGCTCAGAGAGTCGACACTGAAGCTTTCTTT	CASSGAQRVDTEAFF	.	.	TRBV9	TRBJ1-1
TGCAGCGTTGTCCGGGACAGTTTGCTCCACGCTGAAGCTTTCTTT	CSVVRDSLLHAEAFF	.	TRBD1	TRBV29-1	TRBJ1-1
TGTGCCAGCGCCGGACTAGCGGGAGGAGAGGAGCAGTTCTTC	CASAGLAGGEEQFF	.	TRBD2	TRBV2	TRBJ2-1
TGTGCCAGCAGCGTGGGACAGGGGAGGCGCGCTTTCTTT	CASSVGQGRRAFF	.	TRBD1	TRBV9	TRBJ1-1